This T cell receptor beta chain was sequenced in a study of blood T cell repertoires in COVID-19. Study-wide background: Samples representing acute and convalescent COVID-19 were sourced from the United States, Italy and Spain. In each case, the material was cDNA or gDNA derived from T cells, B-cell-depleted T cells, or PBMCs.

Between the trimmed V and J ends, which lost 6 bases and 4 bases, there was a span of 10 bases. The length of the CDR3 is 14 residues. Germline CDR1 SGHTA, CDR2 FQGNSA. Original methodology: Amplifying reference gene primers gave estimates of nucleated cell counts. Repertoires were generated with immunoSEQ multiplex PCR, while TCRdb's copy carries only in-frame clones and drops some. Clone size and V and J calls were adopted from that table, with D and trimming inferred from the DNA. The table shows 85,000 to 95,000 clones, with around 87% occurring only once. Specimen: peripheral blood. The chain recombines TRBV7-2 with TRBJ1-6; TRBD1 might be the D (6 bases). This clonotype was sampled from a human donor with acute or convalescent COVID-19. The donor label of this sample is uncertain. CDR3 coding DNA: TGTGCCAGCAGTTCCGGACAGTATAATTCACCCCTCCACTTT. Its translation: CASSSGQYNSPLHF.